The TCR beta chain described here comes from a study of shared clonotypes between healthy human individuals. In germline, CDR1 is ENHRY, CDR2 SYGVKD. The CDR3 is 13 residues long. V trimming: 10 bases; J trimming: 3 bases; junction bases outside the gene matches: 5. With regard to this clone: Its antigen is not known.

For sorted subsets, approximately 200 ng DNA per replicate equaled 30,000 or so T cell genomes. Profiled with immunoSEQ multiplex PCR; TCRdb holds only in-frame clones, not every one. Seen here are roughly 2,000,000 clones, roughly 95% observed once, and the top ten hold 0.95% to 1.5%. Study-wide results and limits: Compared with clonotypes that all four donors shared, non-shared clonotypes had lower generation probabilities.

CD8 cells regarded as naive lacked CD45RO, were positively chosen for CCR7, and omitted terminally differentiated effector memory CD45RA+ cells. Sequenced: naive CD8+ T cells sorted from blood. This clonotype was obtained from a man aged 18 to 29 in good health. The chain recombines TRBV10-3 with TRBJ1-2; 10 bases align to TRBD1. The CDR3 region is CATLGQGDYGYTF. For the CDR3, the DNA is TGTGCCACCCTAGGACAGGGGGACTATGGCTACACCTTC.